Below, 5 T cell receptor beta chains from the same sample are listed, as sequenced in a study of blood T cell repertoires in COVID-19. Profiling relied on immunoSEQ multiplex PCR, and the TCRdb table lists in-frame clones only, not all of them. The table lists more than 150,000 clones, 70% to 85% of them singletons. The material sequenced was peripheral blood. These receptor sequences come from a woman of 80 years or more with acute or convalescent COVID-19.

This sequence joins TRBV15 and TRBJ2-2; maybe TRBD1 (6 bases). The V gene lost 3 bases and the J gene lost 4 bases, with 9 bases spanning the gap. The length of the CDR3 is 14 residues. Germline V gives CDR1 LNHNV, CDR2 YYDKDF (reference sequence). CDR3 DNA: TGTGCCACCAGCAGGGACAGAGGCACCGGGGAGCTGTTTTTT. Its translation: CATSRDRGTGELFF.

V is TRBV10-3 and J is TRBJ1-2, with D perhaps TRBD1 (5 bases). Trimming stripped 0 bases from V and 0 bases from J, with 8 bases between. The CDR3 loop spans 15 amino acids. Germline V gene lookup returns CDR1 ENHRY and CDR2 SYGVKD. CDR3: CAISESGGANYGYTF. The CDR3 DNA follows: TGTGCCATCAGTGAGTCGGGGGGAGCTAACTATGGCTACACCTTC.

This clone was counted between two and nine times. The chain links TRBV10-3 to TRBJ1-2; 7 bases match TRBD1. The CDR3 covers 13 residues. Germline V gene lookup returns CDR1 ENHRY and CDR2 SYGVKD. Losses at the gene ends were 6 bases for V and 8 bases for J; bases not matched to a gene: 9. CDR3 sequence reads: CAISAQGVGGYTF. DNA for the CDR3: TGTGCCATCAGCGCCCAGGGGGTTGGAGGCTACACCTTC.

This rearrangement joins TRBV6-4 to TRBJ2-5, with a possible D match to TRBD2 (5 bases). The V and J ends lost 6 bases and 4 bases respectively, with 15 bases between them. CDR3 length: 14 amino acids. The germline CDR1 and CDR2 sequences are MRHNA and SNTAGT. CDR3: CASSRRVVPETQYF. CDR3 nucleotides: TGTGCCAGCAGCAGGCGGGTGGTCCCAGAGACCCAGTACTTC.

The rearrangement links TRBV18 to TRBJ2-6; 7 nucleotides agree with TRBD1. The junction had 6 bases not matched to a gene; V was cut back by 4 bases and J by 0 bases. The CDR3 contains 17 residues. From germline, CDR1 is KGHSH and CDR2 LQKENI. The CDR3 loop is CASSRGQVTSGANVLTF. DNA of the CDR3: TGTGCCAGCTCACGCGGACAGGTTACCTCTGGGGCCAACGTCCTGACTTTC.